This entry lists 20 T cell receptor beta chains sequenced from one sample in a study of blood T cell repertoires in COVID-19. Assay: immunoSEQ multiplex PCR; the TCRdb copy retains only in-frame clones and omits some. The sample yields 200,000 or so clones, roughly nine tenths seen once. Sequencing was performed on peripheral blood. Receptors originate from a woman aged 50 to 60 with acute or convalescent COVID-19.

The J gene is TRBJ1-5, the V gene TRBV10-2, with TRBD1 matching over 7 bases. The CDR3 loop spans 13 amino acids. Trimming took 6 bases from V and 7 from J; bases not matched to a gene: 6. The germline V gene has CDR1 WSHSY and CDR2 SAAADI. CDR3 residues: CASRRQGEQPQHF. As DNA, the CDR3 is TGCGCCAGCAGAAGACAGGGAGAACAGCCCCAGCATTTT.

This chain joins TRBV24-1 and TRBJ1-2; maybe TRBD1 (6 bases). V lost 3 bases and J lost 4, with 11 bases in between. Looked up from germline, CDR1 is KGHDR and CDR2 is SFDVKD. This CDR3 comprises 14 residues. The CDR3: CATSDAGQLYGYTF. The CDR3 nucleotides read TGTGCCACCAGTGATGCCGGACAGCTCTATGGCTACACCTTC.

The rearrangement joins TRBV19 to TRBJ2-7; tentatively, D is TRBD2 (6 bases). The ends were cut back, 4 bases at V and 3 bases at J, with 16 bases in the middle. CDR1 is LNHDA and CDR2 is SQIVND in the germline V gene (reference sequence). The CDR3 length is 15 residues. The CDR3 loop reads CASSTYSGSFYEQYF. CDR3 DNA sequence: TGTGCCAGTAGTACTTATAGCGGTTCCTTCTACGAGCAGTACTTC.

In this sample, this clone turned up once. Other nucleotide sequences from this sample produce the same CDR3. The chain has TRBV30 and TRBJ1-1; 8 bases match TRBD1. V shed 3 bases and J 3 bases; nucleotides not matched to a gene: 3. This CDR3 region has 13 residues. Germline V gene sequence: CDR1 GTSNPN, CDR2 SVGIG (reference sequence). CDR3 DNA: TGTGCCTGGAGCCAACAGGGGGACACTGAAGCTTTCTTT. Amino acids: CAWSQQGDTEAFF. Full variable domain (remainder filled in from reference TRBV30 and TRBJ1-1): SQTIHQWPATLVQPVGSPLSLECTVEGTSNPNLYWYRQAAGRGLQLLFYSVGIGQISSEVPQNLSASRPQDRQFILSSKKLLLSDSGFYLCAWSQQGDTEAFFGQGTRLTVV.

This clone was recorded a few times. V gene TRBV10-3 combines with J gene TRBJ2-1; TRBD2 might be the D (6 bases). Trimming removed 6 bases at V and 7 bases at J, with 13 bases between. CDR3 length equals 13 residues. In germline, CDR1 is ENHRY, CDR2 SYGVKD. The CDR3 here is CAIRRGLANEQFF. For the CDR3, the DNA is TGTGCCATCAGAAGAGGGCTAGCGAATGAGCAGTTCTTC.

CDR3 region: CASSLRASGSSDTQYF. CDR3 in DNA: TGTGCCAGCAGCTTACGGGCTAGCGGGAGTTCAGATACGCAGTATTTT. The J gene is TRBJ2-3, the V gene TRBV7-2; TRBD2 agrees at 10 bases. V was clipped by 2 bases and J by 4 bases; unmatched bases: 6. From germline, CDR1 is SGHTA and CDR2 FQGNSA. The CDR3 is 16 residues long.

V and J are TRBV11-3 and TRBJ1-2; the D gene is possibly TRBD1 (6 bases). The CDR3 totals 14 residues. V was clipped by 5 bases and J by 4 bases, with 14 bases between them. Germline V gene data show CDR1 as SGHNT and CDR2 as YENEEA. CDR3 region: CASSPGQWGYGYTF. The DNA for the CDR3 is TGTGCCAGCAGCCCCGGACAGTGGGGCTATGGCTACACCTTC.

The rearrangement uses TRBV7-2 and TRBJ2-7; 7 positions match TRBD2. The germline CDR1 and CDR2 sequences are SGHTA and FQGNSA. The CDR3 sequence is 15 residues long. With 5 bases clipped from V and 2 bases from J, the junction kept 9 bases outside the gene matches. CDR3 loop: CASSPMAGETYEQYF. The CDR3 DNA is TGTGCCAGCAGCCCAATGGCGGGAGAGACCTACGAGCAGTACTTC. Full variable domain (rest looked up from reference TRBV7-2 and TRBJ2-7): GAGVSQSPSNKVTEKGKDVELRCDPISGHTALYWYRQSLGQGLEFLIYFQGNSAPDKSGLPSDRFSAERTGGSVSTLTIQRTQQEDSAVYLCASSPMAGETYEQYFGPGTRLTVT.

In this sample, this clone turned up once. The genes are TRBV6-2 or TRBV6-3 and TRBJ2-3; 15 bases align to TRBD2. The CDR3 has 17 residues. In germline, CDR1 is MNHEY, CDR2 SVGEGT. V lost 4 bases to trimming and J lost 5 bases; unmatched junction nucleotides: 7. CDR3 sequence (DNA): TGTGCCAGCAGTTTCGGACTAGCGGGGGGGCTAAGAGATACGCAGTATTTT. Its protein product is CASSFGLAGGLRDTQYF.

This clone was recorded only once. The chain employs TRBV3-1 (or the pseudogene TRBV3-2) and TRBJ2-4; 12 bases agree with TRBD2. V gave up 3 bases and J gave up 6 bases; unmatched junction bases: 9. This CDR3 is 17 amino acids long. From germline, CDR1 is LGHDT and CDR2 YNNKEL (reference sequence). The CDR3 sequence is CASSQRTSGVPGNIQYF. CDR3 sequence (DNA): TGTGCCAGCAGCCAGCGGACTAGCGGGGTCCCTGGAAACATTCAGTACTTC.

V gene TRBV5-1 combines with J gene TRBJ2-1; 7 positions agree with TRBD2. The CDR3 loop spans 15 amino acids. Germline CDR1 reads SGHRS; CDR2 reads YFSETQ. V dropped 1 base and J dropped 6; count of bases not matched to a gene: 7. DNA for the CDR3: TGCGCCAGCAGCTTGATTGCGGGAGAGGGCAATGAGCAGTTCTTC. Translation: CASSLIAGEGNEQFF.

The V and J genes are TRBV18 and TRBJ2-5; 11 nucleotides line up with TRBD2. This CDR3 has 17 amino acids. Trimming removed 3 bases from V and 5 bases from J; junction bases left unmatched: 11. Germline V gene data show CDR1 as KGHSH and CDR2 as LQKENI. The CDR3 sequence: CASSPGRLAGPRETQYF. The CDR3, as DNA: TGTGCCAGCTCACCGGGGCGACTAGCGGGACCCCGGGAGACCCAGTACTTC.

The chain is built from TRBV7-3 and TRBJ2-3; D may be TRBD2 (6 bases). Germline CDR1 reads SGHTA; CDR2 reads FQGTGA. The V gene lost 2 bases and the J gene lost 0 bases, with 12 bases spanning the gap. The length of the CDR3 is 16 residues. The DNA of the CDR3 is TGTGCCAGCAGCTTATACCCAGCGGGTAGCACAGATACGCAGTATTTT. It translates to CASSLYPAGSTDTQYF.

The J gene is TRBJ2-1, the V gene TRBV5-1, with TRBD2 matching over 11 bases. CDR1 and CDR2 (germline): SGHRS, YFSETQ. The trim removed 4 bases at V and 4 bases at J, leaving 7 bases unmatched. The CDR3 extends over 16 amino acids. CDR3 bases: TGCGCCAGCAGCCCCGGGACTAGCGGAGCGTACAATGAGCAGTTCTTC. Amino acids: CASSPGTSGAYNEQFF.

This clone has just a few counts. The same CDR3 can be traced to other DNA sequences in this sample. The rearrangement joins TRBV20-1 to TRBJ2-7; D is ambiguous. Germline V gene sequence: CDR1 DFQATT, CDR2 SNEGSKA (reference sequence). The V gene lost 5 bases and the J gene lost 5 bases, with 10 bases spanning the gap. The CDR3 contains 11 residues. The CDR3 protein is CSASSGHEQYF. In DNA, the CDR3 is TGCAGTGCTTCCTCAGGCCACGAGCAGTACTTC.

The chain joins TRBV19 to TRBJ1-5, with D uncertain. The V gene's germline CDR1 is LNHDA and CDR2 SQIVND (reference sequence). The CDR3 runs to 17 residues. V lost 7 bases to trimming and J lost 2 bases, with 21 bases between them. CDR3 in DNA: TGTGCCAGTAATCCTCGGAGGTCAGGTAGTGGCAATCAGCCCCAGCATTTT. Translation: CASNPRRSGSGNQPQHF.

V usage is TRBV27 and J usage is TRBJ1-6; tentatively, D is TRBD1 (5 bases). The CDR3 consists of 15 residues. CDR1 is MNHEY and CDR2 is SMNVEV in the germline V gene (reference sequence). Trimming took off 1 base at V and 7 bases at J, with 11 bases between the two ends. CDR3 sequence: CASSLWGAGNSPLHF. CDR3 nucleotide sequence: TGTGCCAGCAGTTTATGGGGCGCAGGGAATTCACCCCTCCACTTT.

This chain connects TRBV5-1 to TRBJ2-7; 8 nucleotides line up with TRBD1. Germline values: CDR1 SGHRS, CDR2 YFSETQ. This CDR3 spans 15 amino acids. Unmatched junction bases numbered 11, after V lost 4 bases and J lost 5 bases. The CDR3 DNA is TGCGCCAGCAGCCTGATCGGACAGGGAATGAACGAGCAGTACTTC. This translates into CASSLIGQGMNEQYF.

The chain has TRBV7-2 and TRBJ1-1; 8 bases agree with TRBD1. Germline V lookup: CDR1 SGHTA, CDR2 FQGNSA. The CDR3 has 16 residues. Trimming at V came to 3 bases and at J to 1 base, leaving 7 bases not matched to a gene. The CDR3 protein is CASSFRTGRGNTEAFF. As DNA, the CDR3 is TGTGCCAGCAGCTTCCGGACAGGGAGGGGGAACACTGAAGCTTTCTTT.

This clone turned up a few times. The genes are TRBV11-2 and TRBJ2-7, with D possibly matching TRBD2 (5 bases). The CDR3 runs 14 residues. V shed 5 bases and J shed 6 bases, with 17 bases lying between them. Germline loops: CDR1 SGHAT, CDR2 FQNNGV. The CDR3 bases are TGTGCCAGCAGCCCTCCAGTGGGCCGGGGCGAGCAGTACTTC. Its protein product is CASSPPVGRGEQYF.